Following are 24 T cell receptor beta chains from one sample sequenced in a study of cytomegalovirus exposure and HLA in healthy donors. The PCR contained 60 Vbeta and 13 Jbeta primers. The data were produced by immunoSEQ multiplex PCR, yet TCRdb's version contains in-frame clones alone and is incomplete. The table shows 250,000 or so clones, with 80% to 85% occurring only once. The material sequenced was PBMCs. The receptors shown here come from a woman aged 55-69 years in good health and CMV-seropositive.

This chain connects TRBV29-1 to TRBJ1-4, with a tentative D call TRBD1 (6 bases). The CDR3 spans 13 residues. The V gene lost 7 bases and the J gene lost 10 bases, with 19 bases spanning the gap. The V gene's germline CDR1 is SQVTM and CDR2 ANQGSEA. CDR3 residues: CSALDSTTGKLFF. The CDR3 DNA reads as TGCAGCGCCCTGGACAGCACTACGGGAAAACTGTTTTTT.

The V gene is TRBV5-7, the J gene TRBJ2-3; 10 positions match TRBD2. TRBV5-7 is classed as an ORF, of uncertain function. The J segment lost 0 bases and the V segment lost 6 bases, leaving 7 bases of the junction unmatched. The CDR3 runs 16 residues. This CDR3 is CASTQGLAESTDTQYF. The CDR3 DNA reads as TGTGCCAGCACCCAAGGACTAGCGGAGAGCACAGATACGCAGTATTTT.

This chain joins TRBV4-1 and TRBJ2-7; tentative D call: TRBD2 (6 bases). From germline, CDR1 is MGHRA and CDR2 YSYEKL. The CDR3 runs 14 residues. The V and J ends lost 2 bases and 5 bases respectively, with 13 bases between them. This chain's CDR3 is CASSQFAGKNEQYF. CDR3 nucleotides: TGCGCCAGCAGCCAATTCGCGGGGAAAAACGAGCAGTACTTC.

The CDR3 sequence: CASKRETQYF. CDR3 nucleotides: TGTGCCAGCAAACGGGAGACCCAGTACTTC. The J gene is TRBJ2-5, the V gene TRBV5-4, with D uncertain. The germline gives CDR1 SGHNT, CDR2 YYREEE (reference sequence). Trimming removed 6 bases at V and 5 bases at J, with 5 bases between. The CDR3 covers 10 residues.

The chain employs TRBV9 and TRBJ1-1; the D gene is possibly TRBD1 (5 bases). The CDR3 sequence is 14 residues long. Trimming left V 4 bases short and J 5 bases short, with 15 bases between. Per the germline V gene, CDR1 is SGDLS and CDR2 is YYNGEE. CDR3 nucleotide sequence: TGTGCCAGCAGCCCCGGAGACAGTCGAACTGAAGCTTTCTTT. This sequence encodes CASSPGDSRTEAFF.

This chain uses TRBV14 with TRBJ1-2, with 9 bases that match TRBD1. Germline CDR1 reads SGHDN; CDR2 reads FVKESK. The CDR3 extends over 18 amino acids. The trim removed 4 bases at V and 2 bases at J, leaving 14 bases unmatched. This CDR3 is CASSRRGPGQGSNYGYTF. The CDR3 nucleotides are TGTGCCAGCAGCCGGCGGGGACCGGGACAGGGAAGCAACTATGGCTACACCTTC.

This chain connects TRBV5-6 to TRBJ1-1; the D gene is possibly TRBD1 (5 bases). Trimming took off 6 bases at V and 4 bases at J, with 13 bases between the two ends. Per the germline V gene, CDR1 is SGHDT and CDR2 is YYEEEE. There are 13 residues in the CDR3. CDR3: CASTRVGGTEAFF. The CDR3, as DNA: TGTGCCAGCACCCGAGTGGGGGGCACTGAAGCTTTCTTT.

A few counts support this clone. CDR3 sequence reads: CASTLGRGGRNEQFF. CDR3 in DNA: TGTGCCAGTACTCTAGGGAGGGGGGGGAGGAATGAGCAGTTCTTC. J is TRBJ2-1 and V is TRBV19, with D possibly matching TRBD2 (7 bases). Trimming took off 7 bases at V and 7 bases at J, with 20 bases between the two ends. The CDR3 totals 15 residues. Germline loops: CDR1 LNHDA, CDR2 SQIVND (reference sequence).

This chain links TRBV4-2 with TRBJ1-1; D is ambiguous. Germline V gives CDR1 LGHNA, CDR2 YNFKEQ. The ends were cut back, 0 bases at V and 8 bases at J, with 10 bases in the middle. This CDR3 comprises 13 residues. As DNA, the CDR3 is TGTGCCAGCAGCCAAGATATGGCGGAGGAAGCTTTCTTT. Its protein is CASSQDMAEEAFF.

The CDR3 spells CASSRSAGQGRSGANVLTF. CDR3 bases: TGTGCCAGCAGTCGCTCCGCGGGACAGGGAAGGTCTGGGGCCAACGTCCTGACTTTC. The chain links TRBV6-4 to TRBJ2-6; TRBD1 matches 9 bases. The CDR3 loop spans 19 amino acids. CDR1 MRHNA and CDR2 SNTAGT come from the germline V gene. After removal of 5 bases from V and 1 base from J, the junction contained 12 bases not matched to a gene.

The CDR3 sequence is CASSLGRDRAYEQYF. The DNA for the CDR3 is TGTGCCAGCAGCTTGGGGAGGGACAGGGCGTACGAGCAGTACTTC. The chain employs TRBV5-6 and TRBJ2-7, with 9 bases that match TRBD1. Germline values: CDR1 SGHDT, CDR2 YYEEEE. The CDR3 length is 15 residues. The V segment lost 0 bases and the J segment 4 bases; nucleotides outside the gene matches: 5.

The J gene is TRBJ2-1, the V gene TRBV7-9; D is uncertain. V gave up 0 bases and J gave up 7 bases, with 4 bases separating them. The CDR3 covers 12 residues. From germline, CDR1 is SEHNR and CDR2 FQNEAQ (reference sequence). CDR3 protein: CASSLAKNEQFF. The CDR3 region has the DNA TGTGCCAGCAGCTTAGCCAAAAATGAGCAGTTCTTC.

In this sample, this clone turned up a few times. This sequence joins TRBV7-9 and TRBJ2-3; TRBD2 matches 11 bases. V lost 5 bases to trimming and J lost 6 bases; unmatched junction nucleotides: 7. There are 15 residues in the CDR3. Germline CDR1 and CDR2: SEHNR and FQNEAQ (reference sequence). The CDR3 loop is CASSQTSGNLDTQYF. DNA for the CDR3: TGTGCCAGCAGCCAGACTAGCGGGAACTTGGATACGCAGTATTTT.

This clone was seen only a few times. V is TRBV19 and J is TRBJ1-4; perhaps TRBD1 as D (5 bases). This CDR3 contains 14 residues. Trimming cost V 7 bases and J 0 bases, with 9 bases left between them. CDR1 and CDR2 from the germline V gene are LNHDA and SQIVND (reference sequence). CDR3 residues: CASTVTATNEKLFF. Here the CDR3 DNA reads TGTGCCAGTACGGTGACAGCAACTAATGAAAAACTGTTTTTT.

The genes are TRBV27 and TRBJ2-7; D is undetermined. CDR1 MNHEY and CDR2 SMNVEV come from the germline V gene (reference sequence). The CDR3 runs to 14 residues. Trimming cost V 5 bases and J 3 bases, with 14 bases left between them. DNA for the CDR3: TGTGCCAGCAGTCTGGCTCCAAACTACTACGAGCAGTACTTC. This gives the protein CASSLAPNYYEQYF.

V is TRBV2 and J is TRBJ1-2; no clear D gene. The V end lost 5 bases, the J end lost 7 bases, and 8 bases lay between the germline ends. The germline V gene encodes CDR1 SNHLY and CDR2 FYNNEI. The CDR3 loop spans 11 amino acids. This CDR3 reads CASSPLAGYTF. CDR3 sequence (DNA): TGTGCCAGCAGTCCTTTAGCTGGCTACACCTTC.

The rearrangement uses TRBV14 and TRBJ2-7; D may be TRBD2 (5 bases). Germline assignment: CDR1 SGHDN and CDR2 FVKESK. Trimming left V 1 base short and J 6 bases short, with 16 bases between. The CDR3 has 15 residues. Here the CDR3 reads CASSQVGRLPFEQYF. CDR3 sequence (DNA): TGTGCCAGCAGCCAAGTCGGTCGACTACCCTTCGAGCAGTACTTC.

V and J are TRBV7-2 and TRBJ2-1; 8 positions match TRBD1. Trimming at V came to 1 base and at J to 7 bases, leaving 3 bases not matched to a gene. CDR1 SGHTA and CDR2 FQGNSA come from the germline V gene. The CDR3 covers 14 residues. CDR3 in amino acids: CASSLGQGANEQFF. The CDR3, as DNA: TGTGCCAGCAGCTTAGGTCAGGGGGCGAATGAGCAGTTCTTC.

The J gene is TRBJ1-4, the V gene TRBV5-1; tentatively, D is TRBD1 (5 bases). With 1 base removed from V and 4 bases from J, the gap between germline ends came to 11 bases. Germline V gene sequence: CDR1 SGHRS, CDR2 YFSETQ. This CDR3 is 15 amino acids long. The CDR3 is CASSLLSRGNEKLFF. In DNA, the CDR3 is TGCGCCAGCAGCTTGCTTTCTAGGGGTAATGAAAAACTGTTTTTT.

As DNA, the CDR3 is TGTGCCAGCAGCTTAGGGTTGGAGGATCGTGGAAACACCATATATTTT. Protein: CASSLGLEDRGNTIYF. The J gene is TRBJ1-3, the V gene TRBV7-9; no firm D call. V dropped 1 base and J dropped 3 bases, with 13 bases sitting between them. The CDR3 extends over 16 amino acids. Germline CDR1 is SEHNR and CDR2 is FQNEAQ (reference sequence).

The rearrangement joins TRBV4-2 to TRBJ2-3; 8 bases align to TRBD2. Germline values: CDR1 LGHNA, CDR2 YNFKEQ. The CDR3 contains 17 residues. V trimming: 0 bases; J trimming: 5 bases; junction bases outside the gene matches: 10. CDR3 nucleotides: TGTGCCAGCAGCCAAGATGGACCAGCGGGAGTTCTAGATACGCAGTATTTT. Translated, it gives CASSQDGPAGVLDTQYF.

There are a few counts of this clone. Here the CDR3 reads CATSTGQQYSNQPQHF. The DNA of the CDR3 is TGTGCCACCAGCACAGGACAGCAATATAGCAATCAGCCCCAGCATTTT. This chain links TRBV15 with TRBJ1-5, with D possibly TRBD1 on 6 matching bases. CDR3 length: 16 residues. The ends were cut back, 4 bases at V and 0 bases at J, with 13 bases in the middle. Germline-derived CDR1 and CDR2 are LNHNV and YYDKDF (reference sequence).

This sequence joins TRBV30 and TRBJ1-3, with D tentatively TRBD1 (5 bases). V was trimmed by 3 bases and J by 4 bases, leaving 7 bases between them. Germline V gene lookup returns CDR1 GTSNPN and CDR2 SVGIG (reference sequence). CDR3 size: 12 residues. For the CDR3, the DNA is TGTGCCTGGAGGGGGCGGGGAAACACCATATATTTT. This encodes CAWRGRGNTIYF.

This sequence joins TRBV5-1 and TRBJ1-1; 7 nucleotides align to TRBD1. After removal of 0 bases from V and 5 bases from J, the junction contained 1 base not matched to a gene. The CDR3 has 13 residues. The germline V gene has CDR1 SGHRS and CDR2 YFSETQ. The CDR3 DNA sequence: TGCGCCAGCAGCTTGGTACAGGGGACTGAAGCTTTCTTT. Encoded protein: CASSLVQGTEAFF.